The rows below give T cell receptor beta chains drawn from one sample of a study of shared clonotypes between healthy human individuals. Sequencing was performed with immunoSEQ multiplex PCR; in TCRdb, only in-frame clones are kept and a portion is missing. In the table there are about 1.1 million clones, around 82% of which are singletons. Material for sequencing was memory CD4+ T cells from PBMCs. Every receptor here comes from a man between 18 and 35 years old in good health. Some clones in this sample may be carry-over from other donors' samples. Each CDR3 is given with its conserved first and last residue. A D gene is named only where the DNA matches it firmly. Part of the rows lack a size; the others show once, few, many or a class for expanded clones.

d_call j_call v_call clone_size cdr3_aa cdr3_nt
NA TRBJ2-4 TRBV6-4 few CASSAGPGNIQYF TGTGCCAGCAGTGCAGGACCGGGAAACATTCAGTACTTC
NA TRBJ1-4 TRBV6-1 NA CASSGADTANEKLFF TGTGCCAGCAGTGGTGCTGATACCGCTAATGAAAAACTGTTTTTT
NA TRBJ2-7 TRBV27 NA CASSFVLGYEQYF TGTGCCAGCAGTTTTGTTCTAGGCTACGAGCAGTACTTC
TRBD1 TRBJ1-5 TRBV19 NA CASSTTGRSQPQHF TGTGCCAGTAGCACGACAGGGCGTAGTCAGCCCCAGCATTTT
NA TRBJ1-1 TRBV2 NA CASSEDRSNTEAFF TGTGCCAGCAGTGAAGACAGGTCAAACACTGAAGCTTTCTTT
NA TRBJ1-2 TRBV28 NA CASRDHLLGYTF TGTGCCAGCCGGGATCACCTCCTCGGCTACACCTTC
TRBD1 TRBJ1-1 TRBV5-1 few CASSLTSGTVEAFF TGCGCCAGCAGCTTGACCTCTGGGACAGTTGAAGCTTTCTTT
NA TRBJ1-1 TRBV7-9 NA CASSPQVTTEAFF TGTGCCAGCAGCCCGCAAGTGACCACTGAAGCTTTCTTT
TRBD1 TRBJ2-1 TRBV5-1 NA CASSLAQGVYNEQFF TGCGCCAGCAGCTTGGCTCAGGGGGTCTACAATGAGCAGTTCTTC
NA TRBJ2-5 TRBV30 many CAWSPNAVQETQYF TGTGCCTGGTCCCCCAACGCTGTTCAAGAGACCCAGTACTTC
NA TRBJ1-4 TRBV9 NA CASSRGQPNEKLFF TGTGCCAGCAGCCGAGGACAACCTAATGAAAAACTGTTTTTT
NA TRBJ2-3 TRBV5-1 NA CASSLARGPGDTQYF TGCGCCAGCAGCTTGGCCCGAGGCCCGGGGGATACGCAGTATTTT
NA TRBJ1-5 TRBV5-6 NA CASSLGDQPQHF TGTGCCAGCAGCTTGGGGGATCAGCCCCAGCATTTT
NA TRBJ2-2 TRBV27 NA CASSLNGGGTGELFF TGTGCCAGCAGTTTAAATGGAGGGGGCACCGGGGAGCTGTTTTTT
NA TRBJ2-1 TRBV9 NA CASSPRPYNEQFF TGTGCCAGCAGCCCGAGGCCCTACAATGAGCAGTTCTTC
NA TRBJ2-2 TRBV5-1 NA CASSSTVQNTGELFF TGCGCCAGCAGCTCCACGGTTCAAAACACCGGGGAGCTGTTTTTT
TRBD2 TRBJ2-7 TRBV29-1 NA CSVDGLAGVEEQYF TGCAGCGTTGACGGGCTAGCGGGAGTTGAAGAGCAGTACTTC
NA TRBJ2-1 TRBV7-3 few CASSLDRYNEQFF TGTGCCAGCAGCCTCGACAGGTACAATGAGCAGTTCTTC
NA TRBJ1-1 TRBV28 NA CASSSGANTEAFF TGTGCCAGCAGTTCGGGGGCTAACACTGAAGCTTTCTTT
NA TRBJ2-2 TRBV9 NA CASSPLHTGELFF TGTGCCAGCAGCCCACTGCACACCGGGGAGCTGTTTTTT
NA TRBJ1-4 TRBV11-2 NA CASSLGGAIAGKLFF TGTGCCAGCAGCTTAGGAGGGGCGATCGCCGGAAAACTGTTTTTT
TRBD1 TRBJ2-1 TRBV6-5 NA CASRLGTGIHEQFF TGTGCCAGCCGCTTGGGGACAGGTATCCATGAGCAGTTCTTC
NA TRBJ2-2 TRBV5-6 NA CASRYWVRGELFF TGTGCCAGCAGGTATTGGGTTCGCGGGGAGCTGTTTTTT
NA TRBJ2-5 TRBV4-1 NA CASSQDSARKETQYF TGCGCCAGCAGCCAAGATTCAGCGAGAAAAGAGACCCAGTACTTC
TRBD1 TRBJ1-2 TRBV13 NA CASSLGTGACGYTF TGTGCCAGCAGCTTAGGGACAGGGGCCTGTGGCTACACCTTC
TRBD2 TRBJ2-3 TRBV9 NA CASSVGGRGTDTQYF TGTGCCAGCAGCGTTGGCGGGAGGGGCACAGATACGCAGTATTTT
NA TRBJ2-1 TRBV4-2 NA CASSLQGERAISYNEQFF TGTGCCAGCAGCCTCCAGGGGGAGCGGGCTATCTCCTACAATGAGCAGTTCTTC
TRBD2 TRBJ2-7 TRBV15 NA CATSRGGSRYEQYF TGTGCCACCAGCAGAGGCGGGAGTAGGTACGAGCAGTACTTC
NA TRBJ2-7 TRBV19 NA CASRVDSARYEQYF TGTGCCAGTAGAGTGGACAGTGCCCGCTACGAGCAGTACTTC
NA TRBJ2-1 TRBV4-1 NA CASSPPPGASDYSYNEQFF TGCGCCAGCAGCCCCCCGCCCGGGGCTAGCGATTACTCCTACAATGAGCAGTTCTTC
NA TRBJ1-5 TRBV6-6 NA CASSYMGSNQPQHF TGTGCCAGCAGTTATATGGGTAGCAATCAGCCCCAGCATTTT
TRBD2 TRBJ2-7 TRBV5-1 NA CASSRIAGGPGEQYF TGCGCCAGCAGCAGAATAGCGGGAGGGCCTGGGGAGCAGTACTTC
NA TRBJ2-3 TRBV7-2 NA CASSSSVLDTQYF TGTGCCAGCAGCTCTAGCGTATTAGATACGCAGTATTTT
TRBD1 TRBJ2-3 TRBV28 NA CASRDRAGQGSTDTQYF TGTGCCAGCAGGGACCGTGCGGGACAGGGGAGCACAGATACGCAGTATTTT
NA TRBJ2-1 TRBV2 NA CASSARGQFF TGTGCCAGCAGTGCGAGGGGGCAGTTCTTC
NA TRBJ2-3 TRBV11-3 NA CASSSTGSTQYF TGTGCCAGCAGCTCCACAGGGAGTACGCAGTATTTT
NA TRBJ1-1 TRBV5-1 NA CASSWDGKTNTEAFF TGCGCCAGCAGCTGGGACGGAAAGACGAACACTGAAGCTTTCTTT
NA TRBJ1-3 TRBV30 NA CAWSLRRSSGNTIYF TGTGCCTGGAGCCTAAGGCGGTCCTCTGGAAACACCATATATTTT
NA TRBJ2-7 TRBV7-9 NA CASSLAPPGQQYF TGTGCCAGCAGCTTAGCGCCTCCAGGCCAGCAGTACTTC